Listed here is a single T cell receptor (beta chain). Antigen: not known. This CDR3 comprises 15 residues. The V end was cut by 0 bases, the J end by 2 bases, with 9 bases between. Looked up from germline, CDR1 is LGHNA and CDR2 is YSLEER. The sample is drawn from a study of CD8+ T cells in alopecia areata. Treatment here: oral pan-JAK inhibitor, 5-10 mg twice daily. Alopecia areata patients provided lesional scalp punch biopsies and peripheral blood. Researchers picked out CD4+ and CD8+ T cells from PBMCs by sorting. Isolated RNA was reverse transcribed into cDNA used as the sequencing template. This table comes from immunoSEQ multiplex PCR, and its TCRdb copy is limited to in-frame clones, with some not included. The repertoire holds hundreds of thousands of clones, with over 60% as singletons. Study conclusions and caveats: Patients showed less clear TCR sequence sharing than mice, possibly partly because of HLA diversity.

This clonotype originated in a human donor with alopecia areata. The sample in question was CD4+ T cells sorted from blood, obtained at roughly week 45, from a patient treated with tofacitinib. V usage is TRBV4-3 and J usage is TRBJ2-3, with D possibly TRBD2 on 5 matching bases. CDR3 protein: CASSQDGLDTDTQYF. CDR3 nucleotide sequence: TGCGCCAGCAGCCAAGACGGACTCGACACAGATACGCAGTATTTT.